A selection of T cell receptor beta chains follows, all from one sample in a study of CD8 T cells in Susac syndrome. TCRdb fed the immunoSEQ multiplex PCR reads into MiXCR, producing one record per CDR3 protein. In the table there are 69,000 or so distinct CDR3 sequences, approximately 95% of which are singletons. The sample taken for sequencing was CD8+ T cells from PBMCs. These TCRs come from a human donor in good health. Each CDR3 is given with its conserved first and last residue. A D gene is named only where the DNA matches it firmly. Rows may omit the clone size; those that give it use once, few, many or a size class.

d_gene	v_gene	abundance	j_gene	CDR3nt	CDR3aa
TRBD1	TRBV5-6	once	TRBJ1-2	TGTGCCAGCAGCTTGGAAGACAGGGGGTACGATGGCTACACCTTC	CASSLEDRGYDGYTF
NA	TRBV28	NA	TRBJ2-2	TGTGCCAGCAGTTTACAGGGGGGGGCCGGGGAGCTGTTTTTT	CASSLQGGAGELFF
TRBD1	TRBV6-4	NA	TRBJ2-1	TGTGCCAGCAGTGTCGGGACAGGGGATGAGCAGTTCTTC	CASSVGTGDEQFF
NA	TRBV28	NA	TRBJ1-6	TGTGCCAGCAGTTCCCTCCAAACTGATTATAATTCACCCCTCCACTTT	CASSSLQTDYNSPLHF
NA	TRBV27	once	TRBJ1-5	TGTGCCAGCAGTTTGGGAGCAATTTACAATCAGCCCCAGCATTTT	CASSLGAIYNQPQHF
TRBD2	TRBV12-3/TRBV12-4	NA	TRBJ2-4	TGTGCCAGCAGTCCTCGGGGGGATGTTGCGGCCAAAAACATTCAGTACTTC	CASSPRGDVAAKNIQYF
NA	TRBV29-1	NA	TRBJ1-1	TGCAGCGTTGGAGCACCCGGGGCGGGCACTGAAGCTTTCTTT	CSVGAPGAGTEAFF
NA	TRBV7-2	NA	TRBJ1-5	TGTGCCAGCAGCTTAACGGATAGCAATCAGCCCCAGCATTTT	CASSLTDSNQPQHF
TRBD1	TRBV13	NA	TRBJ2-5	TGTGCCAGCGACAGGGGTGGAAGAGTGGAGACCCAGTACTTC	CASDRGGRVETQYF
NA	TRBV5-1	NA	TRBJ2-3	TGCGCCAGCAAAGAACAGAACACAGATACGCAGTATTTT	CASKEQNTDTQYF
NA	TRBV7-9	NA	TRBJ2-5	TGTGCCAGCAGCCCCTACAGGGTCGAGACCCAGTACTTC	CASSPYRVETQYF
NA	TRBV9	NA	TRBJ2-3	TGTGCCAGCAGCGCTTTCAGGGGAAGCACAGATACGCAGTATTTT	CASSAFRGSTDTQYF
NA	TRBV20-1	NA	TRBJ1-2	TGCAGTGCTAGAGATGTCCTTAACTATGGCTACACCTTC	CSARDVLNYGYTF
NA	TRBV5-1	NA	TRBJ1-2	TGCGCCAGCAGCTTCCAGGCCTATGGCTACACCTTC	CASSFQAYGYTF
TRBD1	TRBV5-6	NA	TRBJ1-2	TGTGCCAGCAGCTTGTGGGGACAGGGGGTCGTTGGTGGTGGCTACACCTTC	CASSLWGQGVVGGGYTF
TRBD1	TRBV19	NA	TRBJ2-1	TGTGCCAGTAACCCTCTGGACAGGGACAATGAGCAGTTCTTC	CASNPLDRDNEQFF
NA	TRBV24-1	few	TRBJ2-3	TGTGCCACCAGTGATTCGAGACGTGGCGGGGCCAGCACAGATACGCAGTATTTT	CATSDSRRGGASTDTQYF
NA	TRBV6-4	NA	TRBJ2-7	TGTGCCAGCAGTGAATCTGCTGGGACTGGATTCTACGAGCAGTACTTC	CASSESAGTGFYEQYF
TRBD1	TRBV27	NA	TRBJ1-2	TGTGCCAGCAGTTCGGCGTACAGGGGTAGGGATGGCTACACCTTC	CASSSAYRGRDGYTF
TRBD2	TRBV28	NA	TRBJ2-3	TGTGCCAGCAGTGAACTAGCGGGGGTCACAGATACGCAGTATTTT	CASSELAGVTDTQYF
NA	TRBV2	NA	TRBJ2-7	TGTGCCAGCAGTGAATGGGGTAAAAACACAGGGAGCTACGAGCAGTACTTC	CASSEWGKNTGSYEQYF
NA	TRBV7-9	NA	TRBJ2-7	TGTGCCAGCAGCGTGGGGTATGGAAACTACGAGCAGTACTTC	CASSVGYGNYEQYF
NA	TRBV28	NA	TRBJ2-3	TGTGCCAGCAGTTTGGCAGATACGCAGTATTTT	CASSLADTQYF
NA	TRBV2	NA	TRBJ2-2	TGTGCCAGCACCCTCAAAGAGGGAGTTGGGGGCACCGGGGAGCTGTTTTTT	CASTLKEGVGGTGELFF
NA	TRBV6-1	NA	TRBJ2-5	TGTGCCAGCCAGCCTCCCTCCTTTAGCGGATACCAAGAGACCCAGTACTTC	CASQPPSFSGYQETQYF
NA	TRBV2	NA	TRBJ2-6	TGTGCCAGCAGTGTAGTTGGGTCTGGGGCCAACGTCCTGACTTTC	CASSVVGSGANVLTF
TRBD1	TRBV20-1	NA	TRBJ2-7	TGCAGTGCGGAAGCCCGGGACAGCCTGATCTCCTACGAGCAGTACTTC	CSAEARDSLISYEQYF
NA	TRBV27	NA	TRBJ2-5	TGTGCCAGCAGTTTTCAAGACAACGACCTAACTACCCAAGAGACCCAGTACTTC	CASSFQDNDLTTQETQYF
TRBD1	TRBV30	NA	TRBJ2-7	TGTGCCTCCTCCGTAAGGGACAGGGGGTACGAGCAGTACTTC	CASSVRDRGYEQYF
NA	TRBV6-6	NA	TRBJ2-2	TGTGCCAGCGTGTTCCCTCCGGGGGCAGTAAACGGGGAGCTGTTTTTT	CASVFPPGAVNGELFF
TRBD1	TRBV19	NA	TRBJ1-1	TGTGCCAGTAGTATCAGACAGGGGATGAACACTGAAGCTTTCTTT	CASSIRQGMNTEAFF
TRBD1	TRBV3-1	NA	TRBJ1-5	TGTGCCAGCAGCCGGCGGACAGGGAGCAATCAGCCCCAGCATTTT	CASSRRTGSNQPQHF
TRBD1	TRBV7-2	NA	TRBJ1-1	TGTGCCAGCAGCCCCGGACAGGGGATGAACACTGAAGCTTTCTTT	CASSPGQGMNTEAFF
NA	TRBV27	NA	TRBJ2-6	TGTGCCAGCAGTTTATCGGCCTCTGGGGCCAACGTCCTGACTTTC	CASSLSASGANVLTF
TRBD1	TRBV28	NA	TRBJ2-6	TGTGCCAGCAGTCCCCCCGGACAGGGTTCGGCTGGGGCCAACGTCCTGACTTTC	CASSPPGQGSAGANVLTF
TRBD1	TRBV7-9	NA	TRBJ1-2	TGTGCCAGCAGCTTGGACAGGGGTGCGTATGGCTACACCTTC	CASSLDRGAYGYTF